The rows below give T cell receptor beta chains drawn from one sample of a study of CD8+ T cells in alopecia areata. Sequencing was performed with immunoSEQ multiplex PCR; in TCRdb, only in-frame clones are kept and a portion is missing. The sample holds about 270,000 clones; 60% are singletons and the top ten take more than 0.85%. The starting material was CD4+ T cells sorted from blood, obtained between weeks 51 and 54, from a patient treated with tofacitinib. These receptors were obtained from a human donor with alopecia areata. Both conserved end residues are part of each CDR3. D genes are given only for firm matches. The listing skips clone size in some rows; elsewhere it reads once, few, many or a size class.

clone size	J gene	D gene	CDR3 length	V gene	CDR3 DNA	CDR3 protein
.	TRBJ2-2	.	15	TRBV27	TGTGCCAGCAGTTTAACCGGGCCTGAGGTGGGGGAGCTGTTTTTT	CASSLTGPEVGELFF
.	TRBJ2-7	.	15	TRBV2	TGTGCCAGCAGTTCTCCCGGGACTGGAGCCTACGAGCAGTACTTC	CASSSPGTGAYEQYF
.	TRBJ1-1	.	12	TRBV18	TGTGCCAGCTCACCACCGGGATCTGAAGCTTTCTTT	CASSPPGSEAFF
few	TRBJ1-1	TRBD1	14	TRBV7-9	TGTGCCAGCATTCACAGGGGGTCGGTCACTGAAGCTTTCTTT	CASIHRGSVTEAFF
.	TRBJ2-7	TRBD2	13	TRBV4-3	TGCGCCAGCAGCCTAGATGGGGGGGGCGAGCAGTACTTC	CASSLDGGGEQYF
.	TRBJ1-1	TRBD1	16	TRBV25-1	TGTGCCAGCAGTGACGAGAAAAGGGGGCGGAACACTGAAGCTTTCTTT	CASSDEKRGRNTEAFF
.	TRBJ2-3	.	15	TRBV7-6	TGTGCCAGCAGCTTAGAGGTGGGGAGCACAGATACGCAGTATTTT	CASSLEVGSTDTQYF
.	TRBJ2-6	TRBD1	14	TRBV29-1	TGCAGCGTGGAACAGGGGTCCGGGGCCAACGTCCTGACTTTC	CSVEQGSGANVLTF
.	TRBJ1-5	TRBD1	15	TRBV29-1	TGCAGCGTTGGGGGACAGGGGGCTCTCGGGCAGCCCCAGCATTTT	CSVGGQGALGQPQHF
few	TRBJ2-1	.	13	TRBV7-9	TGTGCCAGCAGCTTGGTGGTTTGGAATGAGCAGTTCTTC	CASSLVVWNEQFF
.	TRBJ1-2	.	14	TRBV2	TGTGCCAGCAGTGCGGGCAGCCGGCCCTATGGCTACACCTTC	CASSAGSRPYGYTF
.	TRBJ1-2	.	15	TRBV6-5	TGTGCCAGCAGTATAACCGGGACGGGAAACTATGGCTACACCTTC	CASSITGTGNYGYTF
.	TRBJ1-2	TRBD1	14	TRBV30	TGTGCCTGGAGTGTGGAACCGACAGGGTATGGCTACACCTTC	CAWSVEPTGYGYTF
.	TRBJ1-5	.	15	TRBV30	TGTGCCTGGAGTGTAAACCCTAGTAGCAATCAGCCCCAGCATTTT	CAWSVNPSSNQPQHF
.	TRBJ2-3	TRBD1	15	TRBV5-1	TGCGCCAGCAGCTTGGTAGGGGGCGGAACAGATACGCAGTATTTT	CASSLVGGGTDTQYF